Reported below is one T cell receptor beta chain. Clones were read by immunoSEQ multiplex PCR, and TCRdb kept only the in-frame ones, dropping some. Of around 450,000 clones listed, 87% are singletons. The data were taken from a study of blood T cell repertoires in COVID-19. Study in general: The analysed material was cDNA or gDNA that came from T cells, B-cell-depleted T cells, or PBMCs.

Enrollees, about 18 to 95 years old, lived in 24 US areas. Cohorts were based on clinical histories the participants reported. Donors of Cohort 3 who recovered were those that had two negative PCRs, clearance, or symptom resolution. V lost 0 bases, J lost 1 base, and 15 bases lay in between. CDR3 length equals 17 residues. Germline V CDR1 and CDR2: SGHVS, FQNEAQ. The sample was PBMCs or T cells enriched from blood (not recorded which). The V call is TRBV7-8, the J call TRBJ1-1; D is perhaps TRBD1 (6 bases). The TCR sequence derives from a woman younger than 35 who had recovered from COVID-19. The DNA for the CDR3 is TGTGCCAGCAGCTTAGCAGGGGGGGGCGGGCCGAACACTGAAGCTTTCTTT. This translates into CASSLAGGGGPNTEAFF.